The clone carrying this TCR beta chain has only a few counts. The sample is drawn from a study of blood T cell repertoires in COVID-19. As for the study in general: The United States, Italy and Spain supplied acute and convalescent COVID-19 samples. From T cells, B-cell-depleted T cells, or PBMCs came the material, which was cDNA or gDNA.

As originally analysed: Estimation of nucleated cell counts relied on the amplification of reference gene primers. Libraries were prepared by immunoSEQ multiplex PCR; TCRdb keeps only in-frame clonotypes and omits some of them. V and J calls and clone size are as listed in that table; D and trimming were resolved from the DNA. The sample lists about 110,000 clones; 71% were seen once. The CDR3 length is 13 residues. The V gene's germline CDR1 is SSHAT and CDR2 FNYEAQ (reference sequence). Losses at the gene ends were 5 bases for V and 7 bases for J; bases not matched to a gene: 5. This sequence was found in a woman in her forties with acute or convalescent COVID-19. V and J are TRBV7-7 and TRBJ2-1, with 7 bases that match TRBD1. Sequenced input: peripheral blood. The CDR3 reads CASSKGQHNEQFF. In nucleotides, the CDR3 is TGTGCCAGCAGCAAGGGACAGCATAATGAGCAGTTCTTC.